This T cell receptor beta chain was sequenced for a study of blood T cell repertoires in COVID-19. Study in general: Spain, Italy and the United States supplied samples that represented acute and convalescent COVID-19. Sources were T cells, B-cell-depleted T cells, or PBMCs; the material itself was cDNA or gDNA.

Trimming took 5 bases from V and 0 from J, leaving 12 bases between them. From germline, CDR1 is SGHRS and CDR2 YFSETQ. The CDR3 has 14 residues. Per the original methods: By means of reference gene primer amplification, nucleated cell counts were estimated. The table came from immunoSEQ multiplex PCR; TCRdb's copy has only in-frame clones and leaves some out. D and trimming come from the DNA, and the V and J calls and clone size come from that table. The sample carries about 220,000 clones, roughly four fifths recorded once. Material for sequencing was peripheral blood. The chain joins TRBV5-1 to TRBJ2-7; tentatively, D is TRBD2 (7 bases). This receptor was identified in a woman in her 70s with acute or convalescent COVID-19. This CDR3 is CASRGGTHSYEQYF. The CDR3 DNA follows: TGCGCCAGCAGGGGGGGGACACACTCCTACGAGCAGTACTTC.